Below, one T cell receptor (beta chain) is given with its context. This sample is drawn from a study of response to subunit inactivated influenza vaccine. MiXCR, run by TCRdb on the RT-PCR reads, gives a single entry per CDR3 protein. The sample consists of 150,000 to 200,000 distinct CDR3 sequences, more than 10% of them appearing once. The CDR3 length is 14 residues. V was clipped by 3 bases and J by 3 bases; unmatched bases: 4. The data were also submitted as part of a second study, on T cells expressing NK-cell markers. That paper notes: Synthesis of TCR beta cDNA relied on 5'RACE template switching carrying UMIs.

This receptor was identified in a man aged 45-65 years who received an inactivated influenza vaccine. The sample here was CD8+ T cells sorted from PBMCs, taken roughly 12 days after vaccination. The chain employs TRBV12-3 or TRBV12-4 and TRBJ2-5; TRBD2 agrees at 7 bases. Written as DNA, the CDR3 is TGTGCCAGCAGTTTTAAGCTAGCGGAAGAGACCCAGTACTTC. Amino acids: CASSFKLAEETQYF.